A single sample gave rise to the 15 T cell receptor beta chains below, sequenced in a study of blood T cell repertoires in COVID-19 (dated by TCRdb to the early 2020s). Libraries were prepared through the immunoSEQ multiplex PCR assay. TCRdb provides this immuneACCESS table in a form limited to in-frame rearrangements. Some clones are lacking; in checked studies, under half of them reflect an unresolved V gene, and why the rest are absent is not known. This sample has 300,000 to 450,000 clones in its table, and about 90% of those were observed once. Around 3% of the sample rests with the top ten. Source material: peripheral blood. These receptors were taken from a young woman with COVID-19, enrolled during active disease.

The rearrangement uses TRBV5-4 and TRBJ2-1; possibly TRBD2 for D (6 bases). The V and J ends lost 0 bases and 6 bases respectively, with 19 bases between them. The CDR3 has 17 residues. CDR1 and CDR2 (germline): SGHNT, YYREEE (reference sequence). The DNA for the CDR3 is TGTGCCAGCAGCTTGGGTGGAGGCGGGGCGTCTCTCAATGAGCAGTTCTTC. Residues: CASSLGGGGASLNEQFF.

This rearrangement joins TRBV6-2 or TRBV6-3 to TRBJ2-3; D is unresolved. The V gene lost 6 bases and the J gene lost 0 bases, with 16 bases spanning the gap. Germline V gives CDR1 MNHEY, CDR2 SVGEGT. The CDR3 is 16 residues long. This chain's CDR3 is CASSLIERLSTDTQYF. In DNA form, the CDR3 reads TGTGCCAGCAGCCTAATCGAGCGACTTAGCACAGATACGCAGTATTTT.

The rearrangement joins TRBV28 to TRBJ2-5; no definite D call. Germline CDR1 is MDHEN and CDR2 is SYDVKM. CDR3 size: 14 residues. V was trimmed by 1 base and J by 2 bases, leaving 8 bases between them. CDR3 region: CASSLYIQQETQYF. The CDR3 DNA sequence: TGTGCCAGCAGTTTATATATACAGCAAGAGACCCAGTACTTC.

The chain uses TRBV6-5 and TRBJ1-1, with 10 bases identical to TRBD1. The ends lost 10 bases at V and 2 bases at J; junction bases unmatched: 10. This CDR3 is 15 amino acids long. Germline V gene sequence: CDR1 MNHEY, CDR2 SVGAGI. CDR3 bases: TGTGCCACCAGGTCCGGGGACAGGGGTAACACTGAAGCTTTCTTT. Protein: CATRSGDRGNTEAFF.

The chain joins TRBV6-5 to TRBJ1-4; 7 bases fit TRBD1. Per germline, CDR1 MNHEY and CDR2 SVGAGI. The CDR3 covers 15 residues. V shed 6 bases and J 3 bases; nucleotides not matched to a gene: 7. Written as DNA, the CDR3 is TGTGCCAGCAGCCAGACAGGGTTTTCTAATGAAAAACTGTTTTTT. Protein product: CASSQTGFSNEKLFF.

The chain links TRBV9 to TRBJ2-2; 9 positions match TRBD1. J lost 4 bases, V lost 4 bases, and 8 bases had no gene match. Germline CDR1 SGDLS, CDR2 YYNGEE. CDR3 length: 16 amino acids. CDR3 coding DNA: TGTGCCAGCAGCACCCACAGGGGGCGCGGCACCGGGGAGCTGTTTTTT. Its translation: CASSTHRGRGTGELFF.

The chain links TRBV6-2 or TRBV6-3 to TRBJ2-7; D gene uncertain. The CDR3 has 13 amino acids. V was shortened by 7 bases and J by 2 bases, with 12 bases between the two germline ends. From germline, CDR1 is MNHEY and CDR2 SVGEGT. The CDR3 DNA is TGTGCCAGCACCCCCGCCCACACCTACGAGCAGTACTTC. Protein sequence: CASTPAHTYEQYF.

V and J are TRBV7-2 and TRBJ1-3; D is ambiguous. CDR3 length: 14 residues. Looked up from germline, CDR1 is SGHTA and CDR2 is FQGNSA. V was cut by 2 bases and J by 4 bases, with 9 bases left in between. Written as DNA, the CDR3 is TGTGCCAGCAGCTTATCCGTGAGCGGAAACACCATATATTTT. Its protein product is CASSLSVSGNTIYF.

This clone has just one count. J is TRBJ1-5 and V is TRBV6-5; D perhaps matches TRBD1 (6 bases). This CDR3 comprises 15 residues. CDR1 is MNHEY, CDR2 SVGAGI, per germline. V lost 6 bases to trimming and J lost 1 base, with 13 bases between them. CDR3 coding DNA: TGTGCCAGCAGATTTAACGACAGGAGCAATCAGCCCCAGCATTTT. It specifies CASRFNDRSNQPQHF.

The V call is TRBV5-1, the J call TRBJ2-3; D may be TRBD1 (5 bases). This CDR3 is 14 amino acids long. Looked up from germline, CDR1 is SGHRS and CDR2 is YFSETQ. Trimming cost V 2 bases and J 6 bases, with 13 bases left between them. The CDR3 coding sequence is TGCGCCAGCAGCTTCAAGGGGTTAGAGGATACGCAGTATTTT. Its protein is CASSFKGLEDTQYF.

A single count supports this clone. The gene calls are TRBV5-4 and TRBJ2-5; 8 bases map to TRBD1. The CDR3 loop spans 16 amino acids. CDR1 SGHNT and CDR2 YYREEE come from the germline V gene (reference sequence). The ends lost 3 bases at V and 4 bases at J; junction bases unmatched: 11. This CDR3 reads CASSWGQVGFGETQYF. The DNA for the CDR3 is TGTGCCAGCAGCTGGGGACAGGTAGGGTTTGGAGAGACCCAGTACTTC.

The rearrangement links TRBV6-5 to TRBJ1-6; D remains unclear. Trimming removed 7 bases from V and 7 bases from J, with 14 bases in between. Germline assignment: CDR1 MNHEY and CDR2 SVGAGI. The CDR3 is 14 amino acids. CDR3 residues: CASTTTTVNSPLHF. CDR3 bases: TGTGCCAGCACCACTACGACGGTGAATTCACCCCTCCACTTT.

The CDR3 sequence is CAWVLPLTDTQYF. Written as DNA, the CDR3 is TGTGCCTGGGTTCTCCCCCTCACAGATACGCAGTATTTT. The gene calls are TRBV30 and TRBJ2-3; D call uncertain. The CDR3 sequence is 13 residues long. The V and J ends lost 5 bases and 2 bases respectively, with 11 bases between them. Germline-derived CDR1 and CDR2 are GTSNPN and SVGIG (reference sequence). Together with reference TRBV30 and TRBJ2-3, the CDR3 gives the full variable domain: SQTIHQWPATLVQPVGSPLSLECTVEGTSNPNLYWYRQAAGRGLQLLFYSVGIGQISSEVPQNLSASRPQDRQFILSSKKLLLSDSGFYLCAWVLPLTDTQYFGPGTRLTVL.

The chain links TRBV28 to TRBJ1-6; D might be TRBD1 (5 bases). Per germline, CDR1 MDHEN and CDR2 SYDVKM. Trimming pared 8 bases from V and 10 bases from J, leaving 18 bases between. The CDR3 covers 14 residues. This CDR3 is CASRRGLMGSPLHF. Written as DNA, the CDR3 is TGTGCCAGCCGAAGGGGTTTAATGGGATCACCCCTCCACTTT.

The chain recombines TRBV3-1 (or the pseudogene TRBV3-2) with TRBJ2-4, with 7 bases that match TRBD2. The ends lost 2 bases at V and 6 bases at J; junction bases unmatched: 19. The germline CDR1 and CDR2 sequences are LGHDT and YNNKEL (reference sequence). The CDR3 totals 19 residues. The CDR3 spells CASSQFGSLPSGRANIQYF. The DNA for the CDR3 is TGTGCCAGCAGCCAATTCGGGTCACTCCCCTCGGGGAGGGCAAACATTCAGTACTTC.